The next 10 T cell receptor beta chains were all read from a single sample in a study of shared clonotypes between healthy human individuals. Sequencing was performed with immunoSEQ multiplex PCR; in TCRdb, only in-frame clones are kept and a portion is missing. Of about 2 million clones in the sample, about 95% were seen once. In the naive CD8 group, cells lacked CD45RO and were positively selected for CCR7, so terminally differentiated effector memory CD45RA+ cells were left out. Sequencing input: naive CD8+ T cells sorted from blood. The receptors here all came from a man between 18 and 35 years old in good health.

The sample holds one count of this clone. The sample carries other DNA sequences with the same CDR3. This chain joins TRBV6-5 and TRBJ2-7; no clear D gene. V lost 2 bases and J lost 5, with 7 bases in between. The CDR3 is 12 amino acids. Germline V gene sequence: CDR1 MNHEY, CDR2 SVGAGI. The CDR3 sequence is CASSYGENEQYF. CDR3 DNA sequence: TGTGCCAGCAGTTACGGGGAAAACGAGCAGTACTTC.

With respect to this clone: Additional DNA sequences in this sample encode the identical CDR3. The V gene is TRBV20-1, the J gene TRBJ2-5; D unclear. The germline V and J ends were trimmed by 0 bases and 7 bases, with 0 bases remaining between them. The CDR3 covers 9 residues. Germline lookup yields CDR1 DFQATT and CDR2 SNEGSKA (reference sequence). The CDR3 DNA sequence: TGCAGTGCTAGAGAGACCCAGTACTTC. Translated: CSARETQYF.

The rearrangement joins TRBV29-1 to TRBJ2-7; maybe TRBD1 (6 bases). Trimming cost V 4 bases and J 2 bases, with 18 bases left between them. Germline V gene sequence: CDR1 SQVTM, CDR2 ANQGSEA. The CDR3 loop spans 15 amino acids. CDR3 nucleotides: TGCAGCGTTGCAGGGGCCCCCCCGAGAGCCTACGAGCAGTACTTC. Translating gives CSVAGAPPRAYEQYF.

The DNA for the CDR3 is TGTGCCAGCAGTGAGTTTGCAACTAATGAAAAACTGTTTTTT. Protein: CASSEFATNEKLFF. The J gene is TRBJ1-4, the V gene TRBV6-6; unclear D gene. The CDR3 has 14 residues. Germline values: CDR1 MNHNY, CDR2 SVGAGI (reference sequence). Trimming cost V 5 bases and J 0 bases, with 7 bases left between them.

V gene TRBV11-2 combines with J gene TRBJ2-5; 13 bases are a match to TRBD2. The CDR3 totals 17 residues. V lost 5 bases and J lost 5; bases outside the gene matches: 11. Germline CDR1 is SGHAT and CDR2 is FQNNGV. CDR3 sequence: CASSHSPGLAGWETQYF. In DNA, the CDR3 is TGTGCCAGCAGCCACTCCCCGGGACTAGCGGGATGGGAGACCCAGTACTTC.

The chain is built from TRBV18 and TRBJ2-2; TRBD2 matches at 9 bases. Germline V CDR1 and CDR2: KGHSH, LQKENI. The CDR3 runs 17 residues. V shed 3 bases and J 8 bases; nucleotides not matched to a gene: 13. CDR3 sequence: CASSPDGGREPGGELFF. CDR3 nucleotides: TGTGCCAGCTCACCCGACGGCGGGAGGGAGCCCGGAGGGGAGCTGTTTTTT.

This chain links TRBV7-2 with TRBJ1-2; 7 positions agree with TRBD1. The CDR3 covers 13 residues. From germline, CDR1 is SGHTA and CDR2 FQGNSA. V was clipped by 6 bases and J by 10 bases; unmatched bases: 11. The CDR3, as DNA: TGTGCCAGCAGTTTCGACAGGGCGCTTTACTACACCTTC. It yields the protein CASSFDRALYYTF.

The rearrangement uses TRBV6-1 and TRBJ2-3; TRBD2 might be the D (5 bases). This CDR3 contains 14 residues. Trimming shortened V by 2 bases and J by 1 base, and 7 bases separated the two germline ends. Germline V gives CDR1 MNHNS, CDR2 SASEGT. The CDR3 reads CASSEKGGTDTQYF. The DNA for the CDR3 is TGTGCCAGCAGTGAAAAGGGAGGCACAGATACGCAGTATTTT.

The chain is built from TRBV27 and TRBJ2-3, with D unresolved. Germline lookup yields CDR1 MNHEY and CDR2 SMNVEV (reference sequence). This CDR3 is 13 amino acids long. Trimming took off 5 bases at V and 1 base at J, with 7 bases between the two ends. CDR3 nucleotide sequence: TGTGCCAGCAGTAGGGCGGGCACAGATACGCAGTATTTT. This gives the protein CASSRAGTDTQYF.

This chain joins TRBV29-1 and TRBJ2-2; D may be TRBD2 (6 bases). Per the germline V gene, CDR1 is SQVTM and CDR2 is ANQGSEA. The CDR3 covers 14 residues. V lost 0 bases, J lost 8 bases, and 13 bases lay in between. CDR3 nucleotide sequence: TGCAGCGTTGAAGATAGAGGAGGGTGGGGGGAGCTGTTTTTT. It translates to CSVEDRGGWGELFF.